This T cell receptor beta chain was found in a study of blood T cell repertoires in COVID-19. Study-wide context: The United States, Italy and Spain were the sources of the acute and convalescent COVID-19 samples. PBMCs, B-cell-depleted T cells, or T cells provided the cDNA or gDNA that made up the material.

Per the study methods: For nucleated cells, counts were estimated from reference gene primer amplification. TCRdb's copy holds only in-frame clones and misses some; the assay was immunoSEQ multiplex PCR. The DNA gave D and trimming, while V, J and clone size come from that table. This sample has 95,000 to 100,000 clones, with about 90% found just once. The CDR3 length is 14 residues. Trimming stripped 0 bases from V and 4 bases from J, with 10 bases between. CDR1 SGHAT and CDR2 FQNNGV come from the germline V gene. The receptor comes from a woman in her thirties with acute or convalescent COVID-19. The chain couples TRBV11-2 to TRBJ2-7; possibly TRBD2 for D (6 bases). The material sequenced was peripheral blood. The CDR3 nucleotides read TGTGCCAGCAGCTTAGATGGAGGGAATTACGAGCAGTACTTC. It encodes CASSLDGGNYEQYF. Combining the CDR3 with reference TRBV11-2 and TRBJ2-7 gives the whole variable domain EAGVAQSPRYKIIEKRQSVAFWCNPISGHATLYWYQQILGQGPKLLIQFQNNGVVDDSQLPKDRFSAERLKGVDSTLKIQPAKLEDSAVYLCASSLDGGNYEQYFGPGTRLTVT.